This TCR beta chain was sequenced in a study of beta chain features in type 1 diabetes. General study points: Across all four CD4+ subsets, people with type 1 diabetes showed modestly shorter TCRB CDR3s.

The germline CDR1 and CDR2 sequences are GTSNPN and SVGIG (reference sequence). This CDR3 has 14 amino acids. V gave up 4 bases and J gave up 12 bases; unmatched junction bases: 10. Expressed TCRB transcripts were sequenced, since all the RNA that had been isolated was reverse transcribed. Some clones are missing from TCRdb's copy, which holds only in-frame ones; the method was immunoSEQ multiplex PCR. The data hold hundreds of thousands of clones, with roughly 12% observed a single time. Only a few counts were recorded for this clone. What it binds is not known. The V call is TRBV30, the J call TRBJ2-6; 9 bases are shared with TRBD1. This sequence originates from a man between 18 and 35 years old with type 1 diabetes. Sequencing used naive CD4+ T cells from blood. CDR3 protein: CAWTVRDRDGVLTF. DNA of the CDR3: TGTGCCTGGACCGTCCGGGACAGGGACGGCGTCCTGACTTTC.